The clone carrying this TCR beta chain was recorded many times. The germline V gene encodes CDR1 SGHRS and CDR2 YFSETQ. Between the trimmed V and J ends, which lost 2 bases and 6 bases, there was a span of 8 bases. This CDR3 is 12 amino acids long. This entry comes from a study of patients and donors after allogeneic stem cell transplantation. TCRdb re-analysed the RT-PCR reads in MiXCR, keeping a single row per CDR3 protein. The sample has approximately 430,000 distinct CDR3 sequences; more than 15% are singletons. The clonotype was recovered from a human donor who was either an allogeneic HSCT recipient or a stem cell or donor lymphocyte infusion donor (not recorded which). It is not recorded whose cells these are; they may come from a transplant donor. The chain recombines TRBV5-1 with TRBJ1-1; D is undetermined. Sequenced sample: blood, either unsorted or a sorted T cell fraction (not recorded which). The CDR3 DNA reads TGCGCCAGCAGCTTTCCGGGCTCTGAAGCTTTCTTT. Amino acids: CASSFPGSEAFF.